This TCR beta chain comes out of a study of identical twins (TCRdb year 2016). Context from the whole study: The study deep-sequenced TCR alpha and beta repertoires from monozygotic twins, unrelated adults of various ages and cord blood to test whether fetal clonotypes persist. To rule out contamination, replicate twin experiments were performed at different times with different library preparation protocols. Findings and caveats that apply to the study as a whole: Because the same donors could not be followed over many years, conclusions were based on cross-sectional statistical analysis. Invariant T cells such as MAIT and iNKT could partly confound zero-insertion analyses, though diverse VJ usage argued against this for most clonotypes. Fewer insertions were carried by abundant cord blood beta clonotypes, a similar but weaker trend appeared in young adult naive repertoires, and no such trend appeared in memory repertoires. Compared with coincidental sharing between unrelated individuals, out-of-frame TCR alpha sequences shared between twins had an excess of sequences with low generation probability. Excess twin sharing in beta out-of-frame sequences was weaker because fewer shared sequences lowered the signal-to-noise ratio. Out-of-frame TCR alpha sharing in monozygotic twins was systematically underestimated by recombination models, whereas sharing between unrelated individuals was in agreement with the recombination models.

Every donor was a healthy Caucasian. The twin cohort consisted of three pairs of female monozygotic twins, all aged 18 to 29 years. Positive isolation kits from Invitrogen were used to isolate CD4+ and CD8+ T cell populations. Preparation of the library involved 5' RACE. Sequencer: Illumina HiSeq 2000. Template switching introduced a universal primer binding site; the final cDNA contained a unique molecular identifier, enabling accurate counting of TCR cDNA molecules. Specific primers in the conserved constant-segment region were used to synthesize first-strand cDNA for the TCR alpha and beta chains. To control for contamination, each cDNA library was double barcoded with a SMART-Mk sample barcode plus Illumina barcodes. TruSeq adapter sequences, together with Illumina sample barcodes, were added in two successive PCR steps. TCR alpha and beta cDNA libraries were sequenced on the Illumina HiSeq platform with custom primers. Per the original workflow: Raw reads were processed with MiGEC to extract unique molecular identifiers, and MiXCR was used to determine CDR3 positions. Recombination models were inferred per individual with the repgenHMM and IGoR tools using an EM algorithm. The tcR package in R was used for shared clonotype analysis, with sharing normalized by the product of cloneset sizes. Out-of-frame nonproductive sequences were analyzed to study raw recombination free of thymic and clonal selection effects. TCRdb cleaned the public reads at Q25 with fastp, built clones with MiXCR and kept in-frame beta chains. Rows matching on CDR3 protein sequence are summarized as one entry with the most common DNA and genes. The V and J calls here are based on TCRdb, not the publication. The sample table holds 350,000 to 600,000 distinct CDR3 sequences, of which 12% to 15% were seen once. The leading ten clones occupy about 0.52% of the sample.

At the junction V is shortened by 7 bases and J by 1 base, with 16 bases in between. The CDR3 holds 16 amino acids from the cysteine to the phenylalanine. Left in the record is the CDR3 DNA by itself, 48 bases read in frame from the first base. The germline V gene provides CDR1 MNHNS and CDR2 SASEGT. This clonotype was seen only a few times. Its antigen is currently not known. Per-nucleotide qualities are absent, and no much larger clonotype sits a single base away. In addition, the sample was reused for a study of yellow fever vaccine responses in identical twins. As noted in the second study: According to the authors, in identical twins the way T cells responded to vaccination appeared partly convergent and partly personalized. The study precisely tracked vaccine-responding T cell clones in identical twins.

The specimen sequenced was CD4+ T cells sorted from blood. The V gene is TRBV6-1 and the J gene is TRBJ2-2; the D gene is perhaps TRBD1, on 6 matching bases. The source is a woman younger than 30 in good health. The CDR3 is CASTHSGTKNTGELFF. The DNA sequence reads TGTGCCAGCACCCACTCCGGGACAAAGAACACCGGGGAGCTGTTTTTT.